This section outlines one T cell receptor beta chain sequence together with its context. This clone has a single count. Its antigen target is currently unknown. Base-call qualities are not available, and no considerably larger clone is one nucleotide away. These data belong to a study of shared clonotypes between healthy human individuals (dated by TCRdb to the early 2020s). Concerning the study at large: The cohort included three men and a couple of women between 18 and 49 years of age. To estimate repertoire size and how much clonotype sharing occurs between individuals, the study deeply sequenced the blood TCR repertoires of 4 to 6 healthy adults. Leukapheresis yielded between about 0.85 and 9.5 billion PBMCs per donor. For each donor, CD4 naive and CD4 memory were each given three plates, CD8 naive was given two plates, and CD8 memory was given one plate. Different laboratories and diverse techniques were used to prepare libraries and sequence TCR repertoires, to increase sequencing depth and limit assay-specific biases.

General findings and caveats noted by the study authors: Clonotypes shared by all four sorted-subset donors showed higher generation probabilities than non-shared clonotypes. Across four donors, approximately 5% of naive CD4, 3.5% of naive CD8, around 2.5% of memory CD4, and roughly 0.41% of memory CD8 clonotypes were shared. Sampling was restricted to blood, and TCR repertoires in tissue are likely to differ from TCR repertoires in blood. Incomplete sequencing was indicated by rarefaction of sorted-subset datasets, despite the large sequencing depth. Naive subsets generally had larger estimated clonotype richness than memory subsets. Because the study included a small number of donors, the genetic and exposure-history diversity represented was limited. Pairwise subsampling indicated that sequencing depth was expected to affect the degree of clonotype sharing among donors.

CDR1 is given as SGHDT and CDR2 as YYEEEE, both from the germline V gene. V is cut back by 4 bases and J by 5 bases, with 3 bases in the junction unmatched. Including cysteine and phenylalanine, the CDR3 has 14 amino acids. The sequence is cut down to CDR3 DNA, 42 bases in frame from base 1. Using the deep immunoSEQ assay, TCR CDR3 regions were amplified from genomic DNA by multiplex PCR. Extracted genomic DNA from each cell subset was distributed evenly across all wells of several immunoSEQ 96-well plates, and each plate was treated as a replicate. For sorted subsets, 150 to 250 ng of genomic DNA, equivalent to 25,000 to 35,000 T cell genomes, went into each replicate PCR. Purified libraries were quantified with a Qubit 3.0 fluorometer, sized on a Bioanalyzer 2100, and re-quantified with the KAPA Library Quantification kit. A separate single-read 150-cycle Illumina NextSeq 550 flow cell was used to sequence each immunoSEQ 96-well plate. As for how the authors treated the data: Because only junctional sequences without quality scores were contained in the immunoSEQ output, filtering matching that applied to full-length reads could not be performed. To assign V/J genes and CDR3, sequences were annotated against IMGT germline references using PyIR, a Python wrapper for IgBLAST v1.9. Reads with weak V/J assignments (E-value above 1e-6), missing CDR3, stop codons, out-of-frame junctions, or ambiguous translated residues were removed. V3J clonotypes were defined as sequences sharing an identical inferred V gene, J gene, and CDR3 amino acid sequence. Percentage overlap between repertoires was calculated by dividing the number of shared unique clonotypes by the size of the smaller repertoire. RTK rarefaction, the Chao1 estimator, and Recon v2.1 estimates of unobserved clonotypes were used to assess repertoire richness. For all TCRbeta clonotypes obtained by the gDNA method from four donors, generation probabilities were computed with OLGA. Here the immuneACCESS table is served through TCRdb, limited to in-frame sequences with V and J called. Missing clones are a known gap in these copies; in checked studies unresolved V genes cover under half, and the rest lacks a known reason. V and J calls and clone size are those listed in that table; D and trimming were worked out from the DNA. The sample profile shows millions of clones; roughly 96% of them were found once. The ten largest clones take up approximately 0.13% of the sample.

Donors were healthy HIV-negative adults with no recently reported acute infections or vaccinations. All donors were Caucasian adults living in Nashville, Tennessee, USA. CD4+ T cells were enriched through magnetic negative selection, after which naive cells were positively selected on CD45RA and the remaining negative fraction served as the memory subset. Blood was collected by leukapheresis, and PBMCs were isolated by Ficoll-Histopaque density gradient centrifugation and then cryopreserved in liquid nitrogen vapor phase. Analytical flow cytometry was used to check the purity and quantity of each magnetically sorted T cell population. From each sorted fraction, genomic DNA was isolated and quantified by UV absorbance on a Nanodrop 2000c.

Recombination connected TRBV5-6 to TRBJ2-3, with 11 bases in between that match TRBD2. The TCR was taken from a man between 18 and 29 years old in good health. Sequencing was carried out using naive CD4+ T cells sorted from blood. Sample cell subset or site, as interpreted from the label and publication: CD45RA+ positively selected. Here is the DNA: TGTGCCAGCAGCCATAGCGGGGGGGAAGATACGCAGTATTTT. It translates as CASSHSGGEDTQYF. Supplemented by the reference TRBV5-6 and TRBJ2-3 proteins around the CDR3, the complete variable domain is DAGVTQSPTHLIKTRGQQVTLRCSPKSGHDTVSWYQQALGQGPQFIFQYYEEEERQRGNFPDRFSGHQFPNYSSELNVNALLLGDSALYLCASSHSGGEDTQYFGPGTRLTVL.